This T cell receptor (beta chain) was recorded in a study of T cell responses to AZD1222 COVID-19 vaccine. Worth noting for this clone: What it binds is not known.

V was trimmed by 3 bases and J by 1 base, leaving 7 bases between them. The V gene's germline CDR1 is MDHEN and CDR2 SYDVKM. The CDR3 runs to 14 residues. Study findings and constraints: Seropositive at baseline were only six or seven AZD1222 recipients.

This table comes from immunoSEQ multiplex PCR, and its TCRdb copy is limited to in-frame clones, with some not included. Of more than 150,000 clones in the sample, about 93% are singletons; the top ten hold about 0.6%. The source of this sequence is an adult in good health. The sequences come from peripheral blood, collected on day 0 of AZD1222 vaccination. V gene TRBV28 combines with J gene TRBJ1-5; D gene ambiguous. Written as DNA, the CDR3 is TGTGCCAGCAGTTTTGGCCTGAGCAATCAGCCCCAGCATTTT. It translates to CASSFGLSNQPQHF.